This TCR beta chain was identified during a study of blood T cell repertoires in COVID-19. Authors' methods: The assay estimated nucleated cells by amplifying reference gene primers. Repertoires were generated with immunoSEQ multiplex PCR, while TCRdb's copy carries only in-frame clones and drops some. V and J calls and clone size are given by that table; D and trimming were obtained from the DNA. The sample has roughly 200,000 clones, 65% to 85% seen once. CDR1 is SGHRS, CDR2 YFSETQ, per germline. CDR3 length: 15 amino acids. V was cut by 0 bases and J by 3 bases, with 10 bases left in between. This clone was counted only a few times.

The chain is built from TRBV5-1 and TRBJ1-5; D is ambiguous. Sequenced input: peripheral blood. This TCR was sampled from a woman of 80 years or more with acute or convalescent COVID-19. For the CDR3, the DNA is TGCGCCAGCAGCTTGGACAGTCCCGCCAATCAGCCCCAGCATTTT. It specifies CASSLDSPANQPQHF.